The rows below give T cell receptor beta chains drawn from one sample of a study of T cells after yellow fever vaccination. TCRdb called the 5' RACE reads again in MiXCR, with one record for every CDR3 protein. The top ten hold less than 0.85% of the sample, which has roughly 150,000 distinct CDR3 sequences, roughly 8.2% seen once. Sequencing used CD4+ T cells sorted from PBMCs, obtained 5 days after the yellow fever booster vaccination. These receptor sequences come from a man aged 25 to 40 who received the YFV17D yellow fever vaccine. Each CDR3 is given with its conserved first and last residue. A D gene is named only where the DNA matches it firmly. For some rows the clone size is stated as once, few or many, or as a class when expanded; others skip it.

J gene: TRBJ1-2
clone size: many
V gene: TRBV28
D gene: TRBD1
CDR3 length: 13
CDR3 protein: CASRARDRDGYTF
CDR3 DNA: TGTGCCAGCAGAGCTCGGGACAGGGATGGCTACACCTTC

J gene: TRBJ2-7
clone size: many
V gene: TRBV7-9
D gene: TRBD2
CDR3 length: 16
CDR3 protein: CASSSPGLADLYEQYF
CDR3 DNA: TGTGCCAGCAGCTCGCCGGGACTAGCGGACCTCTACGAGCAGTACTTC

J gene: TRBJ2-2
clone size: many
V gene: TRBV5-1
D gene: TRBD1
CDR3 length: 16
CDR3 protein: CASSYGTSQGAGELFF
CDR3 DNA: TGCGCCAGCAGCTACGGGACTTCACAGGGGGCCGGGGAGCTGTTTTTT

J gene: TRBJ2-3
clone size: .
V gene: TRBV7-9
D gene: .
CDR3 length: 15
CDR3 protein: CASSLDGIRTDTQYF
CDR3 DNA: TGTGCCAGCAGCTTAGACGGTATCCGCACAGATACGCAGTATTTT

J gene: TRBJ1-3
clone size: many
V gene: TRBV12-3/TRBV12-4
D gene: .
CDR3 length: 15
CDR3 protein: CASSWDGNSGNTIYF
CDR3 DNA: TGTGCCAGCAGTTGGGACGGAAACTCTGGAAACACCATATATTTT

J gene: TRBJ2-1
clone size: many
V gene: TRBV20-1
D gene: .
CDR3 length: 16
CDR3 protein: CSARRSSVNVRNEQFF
CDR3 DNA: TGCAGTGCTAGAAGGTCTAGCGTTAACGTGAGGAATGAGCAGTTCTTC

J gene: TRBJ2-5
clone size: many
V gene: TRBV7-2
D gene: .
CDR3 length: 14
CDR3 protein: CASNTEGTTGTQYF
CDR3 DNA: TGTGCCAGCAACACCGAGGGGACGACTGGGACCCAGTACTTC

J gene: TRBJ2-7
clone size: many
V gene: TRBV20-1
D gene: .
CDR3 length: 13
CDR3 protein: CSAGDQVRGEQYF
CDR3 DNA: TGCAGTGCTGGAGACCAGGTGAGGGGCGAGCAGTACTTC

J gene: TRBJ2-3
clone size: .
V gene: TRBV3-1
D gene: .
CDR3 length: 13
CDR3 protein: CATSKQGPDTQYF
CDR3 DNA: TGTGCCACCAGCAAGCAGGGCCCAGATACGCAGTATTTT

J gene: TRBJ2-3
clone size: many
V gene: TRBV7-2
D gene: TRBD2
CDR3 length: 14
CDR3 protein: CASSSSGRTDTQYF
CDR3 DNA: TGTGCCAGCAGCTCTAGCGGGAGAACAGATACGCAGTATTTT

J gene: TRBJ1-5
clone size: few
V gene: TRBV4-2
D gene: .
CDR3 length: 17
CDR3 protein: CASSQDQSGAGNQPQHF
CDR3 DNA: TGTGCCAGCAGCCAAGATCAGTCCGGGGCTGGCAATCAGCCCCAGCATTTT

J gene: TRBJ2-7
clone size: many
V gene: TRBV29-1
D gene: .
CDR3 length: 12
CDR3 protein: CSVLRTVGEQYF
CDR3 DNA: TGCAGCGTCCTCCGTACGGTCGGCGAGCAGTACTTC

J gene: TRBJ2-5
clone size: many
V gene: TRBV27
D gene: .
CDR3 length: 16
CDR3 protein: CASSLSIGTPGETQYF
CDR3 DNA: TGTGCCAGCAGTTTATCTATAGGGACACCTGGGGAGACCCAGTACTTC

J gene: TRBJ2-3
clone size: .
V gene: TRBV4-3
D gene: TRBD2
CDR3 length: 15
CDR3 protein: CASSHGGSVADTQYF
CDR3 DNA: TGCGCCAGCAGCCACGGCGGGAGTGTGGCAGATACGCAGTATTTT

J gene: TRBJ2-7
clone size: many
V gene: TRBV7-9
D gene: .
CDR3 length: 12
CDR3 protein: CASSPAEYEQYF
CDR3 DNA: TGTGCCAGCAGCCCTGCCGAGTACGAGCAGTACTTC

J gene: TRBJ2-3
clone size: many
V gene: TRBV7-2
D gene: .
CDR3 length: 16
CDR3 protein: CASRPRASAGGDTQYF
CDR3 DNA: TGTGCCAGCAGACCTCGGGCTAGCGCTGGGGGAGATACGCAGTATTTT

J gene: TRBJ2-2
clone size: many
V gene: TRBV4-3
D gene: .
CDR3 length: 17
CDR3 protein: CASSRERDSGTPGELFF
CDR3 DNA: TGCGCCAGCAGCCGCGAACGGGATAGCGGAACCCCCGGGGAGCTGTTTTTT

J gene: TRBJ2-3
clone size: many
V gene: TRBV7-2
D gene: .
CDR3 length: 15
CDR3 protein: CASSLDPGFADTQYF
CDR3 DNA: TGTGCCAGCAGCTTAGATCCTGGGTTCGCAGATACGCAGTATTTT

J gene: TRBJ2-3
clone size: many
V gene: TRBV7-3
D gene: .
CDR3 length: 13
CDR3 protein: CASSSSGTDTQYF
CDR3 DNA: TGTGCCAGCAGCTCCTCGGGCACAGATACGCAGTATTTT

J gene: TRBJ2-5
clone size: .
V gene: TRBV12-5
D gene: TRBD2
CDR3 length: 15
CDR3 protein: CASGSPGRAGETQYF
CDR3 DNA: TGTGCTAGTGGTTCCCCCGGGAGGGCGGGCGAGACCCAGTACTTC

J gene: TRBJ2-7
clone size: many
V gene: TRBV30
D gene: .
CDR3 length: 12
CDR3 protein: CAWSVSRGEQYF
CDR3 DNA: TGTGCCTGGAGTGTATCCCGAGGCGAGCAGTACTTC

J gene: TRBJ2-2
clone size: many
V gene: TRBV14
D gene: .
CDR3 length: 13
CDR3 protein: CASSPTGAGELFF
CDR3 DNA: TGTGCCAGCAGCCCAACGGGGGCCGGGGAGCTGTTTTTT

J gene: TRBJ2-7
clone size: many
V gene: TRBV5-5
D gene: TRBD1
CDR3 length: 15
CDR3 protein: CASSFPTGGFDEQYF
CDR3 DNA: TGTGCCAGCAGTTTCCCGACAGGGGGCTTTGACGAGCAGTACTTC

J gene: TRBJ2-1
clone size: many
V gene: TRBV3-1
D gene: TRBD2
CDR3 length: 15
CDR3 protein: CASSLTSGSRNEQFF
CDR3 DNA: TGTGCCAGCAGCCTGACTAGCGGGAGCCGGAATGAGCAGTTCTTC

J gene: TRBJ2-5
clone size: many
V gene: TRBV7-9
D gene: .
CDR3 length: 11
CDR3 protein: CASRRVETQYF
CDR3 DNA: TGTGCCAGCAGGCGGGTGGAGACCCAGTACTTC

J gene: TRBJ1-5
clone size: few
V gene: TRBV24-1
D gene: .
CDR3 length: 12
CDR3 protein: CATSDGARPQHF
CDR3 DNA: TGTGCCACCAGTGACGGGGCTCGGCCCCAGCATTTT

J gene: TRBJ2-1
clone size: many
V gene: TRBV7-2
D gene: TRBD2
CDR3 length: 16
CDR3 protein: CASSLDSGDTYNEQFF
CDR3 DNA: TGTGCCAGCAGCTTAGATAGCGGGGATACTTACAATGAGCAGTTCTTC

J gene: TRBJ2-7
clone size: many
V gene: TRBV5-1
D gene: .
CDR3 length: 14
CDR3 protein: CASSLGQPTYEQYF
CDR3 DNA: TGCGCCAGCAGCTTGGGACAGCCCACCTACGAGCAGTACTTC

J gene: TRBJ2-7
clone size: many
V gene: TRBV10-2
D gene: .
CDR3 length: 15
CDR3 protein: CASSEWAGNSYEQYF
CDR3 DNA: TGCGCCAGCAGTGAATGGGCAGGAAACTCCTACGAGCAGTACTTC

J gene: TRBJ1-2
clone size: many
V gene: TRBV9
D gene: .
CDR3 length: 14
CDR3 protein: CASNRAGATYGYTF
CDR3 DNA: TGTGCCAGCAATAGGGCGGGGGCTACCTATGGCTACACCTTC

J gene: TRBJ2-7
clone size: .
V gene: TRBV3-1
D gene: .
CDR3 length: 18
CDR3 protein: CASTQDPLTGHNSYEQYF
CDR3 DNA: TGTGCCAGCACCCAAGATCCCCTAACAGGTCACAACTCCTACGAGCAGTACTTC

J gene: TRBJ2-7
clone size: many
V gene: TRBV7-2
D gene: TRBD1
CDR3 length: 13
CDR3 protein: CASSQTGVHEQYF
CDR3 DNA: TGTGCCAGCAGCCAGACAGGGGTCCACGAGCAGTACTTC

J gene: TRBJ2-1
clone size: many
V gene: TRBV7-2
D gene: TRBD1
CDR3 length: 15
CDR3 protein: CASSSDRGGYNEQFF
CDR3 DNA: TGTGCCAGCAGCTCTGACAGGGGCGGATACAATGAGCAGTTCTTC

J gene: TRBJ2-7
clone size: .
V gene: TRBV18
D gene: TRBD1
CDR3 length: 14
CDR3 protein: CASSPRDRAYEQYF
CDR3 DNA: TGTGCCAGCTCACCTCGGGACAGGGCTTACGAGCAGTACTTC

J gene: TRBJ2-1
clone size: many
V gene: TRBV20-1
D gene: TRBD1
CDR3 length: 15
CDR3 protein: CSARDPLDRVYEQFF
CDR3 DNA: TGCAGTGCTAGAGATCCCCTGGACAGGGTATATGAGCAGTTCTTC

J gene: TRBJ2-2
clone size: many
V gene: TRBV12-3/TRBV12-4
D gene: .
CDR3 length: 11
CDR3 protein: CASSTYGELFF
CDR3 DNA: TGTGCCAGCAGTACGTACGGGGAGCTGTTTTTT

J gene: TRBJ2-7
clone size: many
V gene: TRBV20-1
D gene: .
CDR3 length: 15
CDR3 protein: CSPTPGLQYLHEQYF
CDR3 DNA: TGCAGTCCAACGCCGGGACTTCAGTATCTCCACGAGCAGTACTTC

J gene: TRBJ1-1
clone size: many
V gene: TRBV25-1
D gene: .
CDR3 length: 15
CDR3 protein: CASSPWAGTNTEAFF
CDR3 DNA: TGTGCCAGCAGCCCCTGGGCAGGGACGAACACTGAAGCTTTCTTT

J gene: TRBJ2-1
clone size: many
V gene: TRBV20-1
D gene: .
CDR3 length: 14
CDR3 protein: CSAKRDSGNNEQFF
CDR3 DNA: TGCAGTGCAAAGAGGGACTCGGGGAACAATGAGCAGTTCTTC

J gene: TRBJ2-1
clone size: many
V gene: TRBV5-1
D gene: .
CDR3 length: 12
CDR3 protein: CASSGQYNEQFF
CDR3 DNA: TGCGCCAGCAGCGGGCAGTACAATGAGCAGTTCTTC

J gene: TRBJ2-2
clone size: few
V gene: TRBV28
D gene: .
CDR3 length: 15
CDR3 protein: CASSFSGLNTGELFF
CDR3 DNA: TGTGCCAGCAGCTTTTCGGGGTTGAACACCGGGGAGCTGTTTTTT

J gene: TRBJ2-1
clone size: .
V gene: TRBV29-1
D gene: TRBD2
CDR3 length: 15
CDR3 protein: CSVLAGLEEYNEQFF
CDR3 DNA: TGCAGCGTCCTAGCCGGACTAGAAGAGTACAATGAGCAGTTCTTC

J gene: TRBJ1-1
clone size: many
V gene: TRBV6-5
D gene: .
CDR3 length: 14
CDR3 protein: CASSYSGEGTEAFF
CDR3 DNA: TGTGCCAGCAGTTACTCAGGGGAAGGCACTGAAGCTTTCTTT

J gene: TRBJ2-7
clone size: many
V gene: TRBV18
D gene: TRBD1
CDR3 length: 13
CDR3 protein: CASTGTGSYEQYF
CDR3 DNA: TGTGCCAGCACCGGGACAGGATCCTACGAGCAGTACTTC

J gene: TRBJ2-2
clone size: many
V gene: TRBV12-3/TRBV12-4
D gene: .
CDR3 length: 11
CDR3 protein: CALGGTGELFF
CDR3 DNA: TGTGCCTTGGGAGGCACCGGGGAGCTGTTTTTT

J gene: TRBJ2-1
clone size: many
V gene: TRBV19
D gene: TRBD2
CDR3 length: 14
CDR3 protein: CASSIRRERNEQFF
CDR3 DNA: TGTGCCAGTAGTATTAGGCGGGAGAGGAATGAGCAGTTCTTC

J gene: TRBJ2-2
clone size: many
V gene: TRBV14
D gene: .
CDR3 length: 16
CDR3 protein: CASSQVGKVLTGELFF
CDR3 DNA: TGTGCCAGCAGCCAAGTTGGCAAGGTCCTCACCGGGGAGCTGTTTTTT

J gene: TRBJ2-2
clone size: many
V gene: TRBV5-1
D gene: .
CDR3 length: 14
CDR3 protein: CASKRTANTGELFF
CDR3 DNA: TGCGCCAGCAAGCGGACAGCGAACACCGGGGAGCTGTTTTTT

J gene: TRBJ1-2
clone size: few
V gene: TRBV20-1
D gene: TRBD1
CDR3 length: 16
CDR3 protein: CSARPNTDRGAGGYTF
CDR3 DNA: TGCAGTGCTAGACCAAATACCGACAGGGGGGCGGGAGGCTACACCTTC

J gene: TRBJ2-1
clone size: many
V gene: TRBV5-6
D gene: .
CDR3 length: 13
CDR3 protein: CASSLLQRNEQFF
CDR3 DNA: TGTGCCAGCAGCTTGCTCCAGAGAAATGAGCAGTTCTTC

J gene: TRBJ2-1
clone size: .
V gene: TRBV19
D gene: .
CDR3 length: 13
CDR3 protein: CASRGQSYNEQFF
CDR3 DNA: TGTGCCAGTAGAGGACAGTCCTACAATGAGCAGTTCTTC

J gene: TRBJ2-1
clone size: many
V gene: TRBV3-1
D gene: .
CDR3 length: 13
CDR3 protein: CASSQSGYNEQFF
CDR3 DNA: TGTGCCAGCAGCCAATCGGGCTACAATGAGCAGTTCTTC

J gene: TRBJ1-2
clone size: many
V gene: TRBV24-1
D gene: .
CDR3 length: 13
CDR3 protein: CATSETMGYGYTF
CDR3 DNA: TGTGCCACCAGTGAGACCATGGGGTACGGCTACACCTTC

J gene: TRBJ1-3
clone size: many
V gene: TRBV20-1
D gene: .
CDR3 length: 16
CDR3 protein: CSASYRSASGGNTIYF
CDR3 DNA: TGCAGTGCTAGCTACAGGAGCGCCTCGGGTGGAAACACCATATATTTT

J gene: TRBJ2-3
clone size: many
V gene: TRBV5-5
D gene: .
CDR3 length: 14
CDR3 protein: CASSLSGAADTQYF
CDR3 DNA: TGTGCCAGCAGCTTGTCTGGGGCGGCAGATACGCAGTATTTT

J gene: TRBJ2-7
clone size: many
V gene: TRBV5-1
D gene: .
CDR3 length: 16
CDR3 protein: CASSLVYSGGAYEQYF
CDR3 DNA: TGCGCCAGCAGCTTGGTTTATAGCGGAGGGGCTTACGAGCAGTACTTC

J gene: TRBJ2-3
clone size: many
V gene: TRBV3-1
D gene: .
CDR3 length: 13
CDR3 protein: CASSQTSTDTQYF
CDR3 DNA: TGTGCCAGCAGCCAAACTAGCACAGATACGCAGTATTTT